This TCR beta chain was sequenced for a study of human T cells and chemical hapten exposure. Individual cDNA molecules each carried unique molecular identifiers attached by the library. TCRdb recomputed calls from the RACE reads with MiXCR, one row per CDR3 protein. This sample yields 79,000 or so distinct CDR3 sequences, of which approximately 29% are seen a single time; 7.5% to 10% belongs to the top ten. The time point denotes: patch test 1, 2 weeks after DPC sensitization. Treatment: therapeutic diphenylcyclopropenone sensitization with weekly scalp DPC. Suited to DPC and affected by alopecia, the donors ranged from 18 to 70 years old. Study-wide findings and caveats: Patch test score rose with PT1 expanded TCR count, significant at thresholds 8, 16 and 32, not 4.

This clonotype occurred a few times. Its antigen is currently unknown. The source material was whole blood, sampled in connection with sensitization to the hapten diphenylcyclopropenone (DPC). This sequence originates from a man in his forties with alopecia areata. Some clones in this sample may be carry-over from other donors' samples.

The CDR3 spells CSAILPNQPQHF. The CDR3 nucleotides are TGCAGTGCTATACTCCCCAATCAGCCCCAGCATTTT. V is TRBV20-1 and J is TRBJ1-5; unclear D gene. The CDR3 is 12 residues long. Germline loops: CDR1 DFQATT, CDR2 SNEGSKA (reference sequence). The V gene lost 4 bases and the J gene lost 3 bases, with 7 bases spanning the gap.